Presented here are 25 T cell receptor beta chains from one specimen sequenced in a study of T cells in Graves' hyperthyroidism and ophthalmopathy. Amplification of TCR beta CDR3 regions used RNA as the template. The HTBI primer set was used in a first-round RT-PCR of the TCR CDR3. TCRdb re-derived calls from the multiplex PCR reads in MiXCR, one entry per CDR3 protein. The repertoire holds around 290,000 distinct CDR3 sequences, with 10% to 15% as singletons. What was sequenced was blood. The receptors were gathered from a woman under 40 with Graves' hyperthyroidism that later progressed to Graves' ophthalmopathy.

This clonotype was seen ten or more times. The V call is TRBV6-1, the J call TRBJ2-3; 9 bases match TRBD2. The CDR3 is 17 residues long. V trimming: 5 bases; J trimming: 0 bases; junction bases outside the gene matches: 9. CDR1 MNHNS and CDR2 SASEGT come from the germline V gene. The CDR3, as DNA: TGTGCCAGCAGTACAGCGGGAGGACGATCTAGCACAGATACGCAGTATTTT. Its translation is CASSTAGGRSSTDTQYF.

There are a few counts of this clonotype. The V call is TRBV19, the J call TRBJ2-4; TRBD2 might be the D (6 bases). Germline V gene data show CDR1 as LNHDA and CDR2 as SQIVND (reference sequence). Deletions cut 3 bases from V and 9 bases from J, with 12 bases between. This CDR3 is built from 13 residues. CDR3 residues: CASSIRDSPIQYF. As DNA, the CDR3 is TGTGCCAGTAGTATTAGGGACTCCCCCATTCAGTACTTC.

The rearrangement joins TRBV27 to TRBJ2-5, with D hard to call. V lost 5 bases and J 5 bases, leaving 15 bases between the germline ends. CDR1 and CDR2 (germline): MNHEY, SMNVEV (reference sequence). The CDR3 contains 14 residues. The CDR3 sequence: CASSRSDFSETQYF. Here the CDR3 DNA reads TGTGCCAGCAGTCGATCCGATTTCAGCGAGACCCAGTACTTC.

The genes are TRBV28 and TRBJ1-1; 8 bases map to TRBD1. Unmatched junction bases numbered 9, after V lost 7 bases and J lost 5 bases. This CDR3 spans 14 amino acids. Looked up from germline, CDR1 is MDHEN and CDR2 is SYDVKM. For the CDR3, the DNA is TGTGCCAGCAAGACAGGGGAGGAGGGTACTGAAGCTTTCTTT. It is translated as CASKTGEEGTEAFF.

This sequence joins TRBV6-4 and TRBJ2-1; weak D call: TRBD2 (6 bases). The CDR3 contains 13 residues. V lost 4 bases to trimming and J lost 11 bases, with 15 bases between them. The germline V gene encodes CDR1 MRHNA and CDR2 SNTAGT. The CDR3 DNA reads TGTGCCAGCAGTGGAAAACTAGCCACTCAGCAGTTCTTC. Translated, it gives CASSGKLATQQFF.

This clonotype appeared a few times. The chain couples TRBV9 to TRBJ1-2, with 9 bases that match TRBD1. Looked up from germline, CDR1 is SGDLS and CDR2 is YYNGEE. J gave up 6 bases and V 4 bases, and 16 bases lay outside the gene matches. There are 17 residues in the CDR3. As DNA, the CDR3 is TGTGCCAGCAGCACCCGGACAGGGGAGTTTTTAAAGGATGGCTACACCTTC. Encoded protein: CASSTRTGEFLKDGYTF.

This clonotype was recorded many times. The chain couples TRBV20-1 to TRBJ2-6; D not resolved. Trimming removed 6 bases at V and 0 bases at J, with 18 bases between. The germline CDR1 and CDR2 sequences are DFQATT and SNEGSKA (reference sequence). This CDR3 spans 17 amino acids. The CDR3 loop is CSAVGSQILSGANVLTF. The DNA for the CDR3 is TGCAGTGCGGTGGGTTCCCAGATCCTCTCTGGGGCCAACGTCCTGACTTTC.

The rearrangement links TRBV6-2 or TRBV6-3 to TRBJ1-1; possible D gene TRBD1, 6 bases. Germline CDR1 and CDR2: MNHEY and SVGEGT. The CDR3 totals 16 residues. The germline V and J ends were trimmed by 6 bases and 5 bases, with 22 bases remaining between them. CDR3: CASSPSRGAFWTEAFF. The DNA for the CDR3 is TGTGCCAGCAGCCCGAGCCGGGGGGCATTTTGGACTGAAGCTTTCTTT.

Points on this clonotype: At one boundary the junction diverges from the germline segment, which might be a read error. The V gene is TRBV5-5, the J gene TRBJ1-2; the D gene is possibly TRBD1 (6 bases). This CDR3 region has 12 residues. Germline-derived CDR1 and CDR2 are SGHKS and YYEKEE (reference sequence). In DNA, the CDR3 is TGTGCCAACAGCCCTTTTGGGGGCGGCTACACCTTC. As protein: CANSPFGGGYTF. Variable domain in full (rest from reference TRBV5-5 and TRBJ1-2): DAGVTQSPTHLIKTRGQQVTLRCSPISGHKSVSWYQQVLGQGPQFIFQYYEKEERGRGNFPDRFSARQFPNYSSELNVNALLLGDSALYLCANSPFGGGYTFGSGTRLTVV.

V usage is TRBV29-1 and J usage is TRBJ2-1; 7 nucleotides match TRBD2. The V gene's germline CDR1 is SQVTM and CDR2 ANQGSEA. Trimming removed 8 bases from V and 2 bases from J; junction bases left unmatched: 6. This CDR3 has 13 amino acids. The CDR3 nucleotides are TGCAGCTCTCGGGAGGCCACCTACAATGAGCAGTTCTTC. Translating it yields CSSREATYNEQFF.

This clonotype was detected only a few times. The chain uses TRBV3-1 and TRBJ2-4; D assignment may be TRBD1 or TRBD2 (5 bases each). V was clipped by 6 bases and J by 3 bases, with 15 bases between them. Germline CDR1 reads LGHDT; CDR2 reads YNNKEL (reference sequence). This CDR3 region has 15 residues. CDR3 protein: CASSGLGDLKNIQYF. CDR3 in DNA: TGTGCCAGCAGTGGTCTAGGGGACCTCAAAAACATTCAGTACTTC.

As to this clonotype: Mismatch with germline at one junction end may stem from a read error. The rearrangement links TRBV6-1 to TRBJ1-2; D uncertain. This CDR3 has 14 amino acids. The germline V gene has CDR1 MNHNS and CDR2 SASEGT. CDR3 nucleotides: TGTGTCAGCAGTGAACCAACTTTAAACTATGGCTACACCTTC. Amino acids: CVSSEPTLNYGYTF.

In this sample, this clonotype turned up many times. The rearrangement joins TRBV27 to TRBJ1-4, with 8 bases aligning to TRBD1. Trimming at V came to 6 bases and at J to 8 bases, leaving 11 bases not matched to a gene. CDR3 size: 15 residues. Germline V gene lookup returns CDR1 MNHEY and CDR2 SMNVEV (reference sequence). In DNA form, the CDR3 reads TGTGCCAGCAGCCAGCTCAGGACAGGGAAGGAAAAACTGTTTTTT. Translation gives CASSQLRTGKEKLFF.

The sample holds many counts of this clonotype. The chain employs TRBV6-1 and TRBJ2-3; 11 bases are a match to TRBD2. This CDR3 is 15 amino acids long. Trimming at V came to 6 bases and at J to 3 bases, leaving 5 bases not matched to a gene. Germline assignment: CDR1 MNHNS and CDR2 SASEGT. The CDR3 region is CASRLLAGGTDTQYF. CDR3 coding DNA: TGTGCCAGCAGACTTCTAGCGGGAGGAACAGATACGCAGTATTTT.

This clonotype came up many times. J is TRBJ1-1 and V is TRBV6-5; D is unclear. Per the germline V gene, CDR1 is MNHEY and CDR2 is SVGAGI. V lost 0 bases, J lost 9 bases, and 11 bases lay in between. The CDR3 contains 13 residues. The CDR3 DNA sequence: TGTGCCAGCAGTTACTCGGCGCCCTCGCAAGCTTTCTTT. Amino acid sequence: CASSYSAPSQAFF.

This clonotype appeared many times. The chain combines TRBV3-1 with TRBJ2-5, with 9 bases aligning to TRBD2. Germline CDR1 LGHDT, CDR2 YNNKEL (reference sequence). The CDR3 has 19 amino acids. V shed 0 bases, J shed 1 base, and the junction held 12 bases outside the gene matches. CDR3: CASSQDKLAGTNLQETQYF. DNA of the CDR3: TGTGCCAGCAGCCAAGATAAACTAGCGGGTACCAACCTCCAAGAGACCCAGTACTTC.

Only a few counts were recorded for this clonotype. The genes are TRBV25-1 and TRBJ2-2; D ambiguous. The V and J ends lost 0 bases and 3 bases respectively, with 14 bases between them. CDR1 MGHDK and CDR2 SYGVNS come from the germline V gene. CDR3 length: 17 amino acids. The CDR3 protein is CASSEYWPEHYTGELFF. CDR3 nucleotide sequence: TGTGCCAGCAGTGAATATTGGCCCGAACATTACACCGGGGAGCTGTTTTTT. Filled out from reference TRBV25-1 and TRBJ2-2, the complete variable domain reads EADIYQTPRYLVIGTGKKITLECSQTMGHDKMYWYQQDPGMELHLIHYSYGVNSTEKGDLSSESTVSRIRTEHFPLTLESARPSHTSQYLCASSEYWPEHYTGELFFGEGSRLTVL.

This clonotype has a count of ten or more. V gene TRBV11-3 combines with J gene TRBJ2-7; 8 bases line up with TRBD2. Trimming cost V 5 bases and J 3 bases; bases outside gene matches: 9. CDR3 length equals 15 residues. Looked up from germline, CDR1 is SGHNT and CDR2 is YENEEA. The DNA for the CDR3 is TGTGCCAGCAGCCTGGGACTAGGTGATAACTACGAGCAGTACTTC. It specifies CASSLGLGDNYEQYF.

This clonotype was observed a handful of times. The chain recombines TRBV4-3 with TRBJ1-3; TRBD1 matches at 7 bases. Germline CDR1 reads LGHNA; CDR2 reads YSLEER. J gave up 0 bases and V 1 base, and 0 bases lay outside the gene matches. The CDR3 covers 15 residues. Here the CDR3 DNA reads TGCGCCAGCAGCCAAGGACAGGGCTCTGGAAACACCATATATTTT. It encodes CASSQGQGSGNTIYF.

V usage is TRBV12-3 or TRBV12-4 and J usage is TRBJ1-5; D not certain. This CDR3 is built from 14 residues. Trimming took 3 bases from V and 10 from J, leaving 16 bases between them. CDR3 sequence (DNA): TGTGCCAGCAGTTTTAGGTTCGGCGGCACCCCCCAGCATTTT. Translated, it gives CASSFRFGGTPQHF.

This clonotype was detected ten times or more. The V and J genes are TRBV5-1 and TRBJ2-3; 8 bases are a match to TRBD2. The V gene's germline CDR1 is SGHRS and CDR2 YFSETQ. The CDR3 covers 16 residues. Unmatched junction bases numbered 9, after V lost 0 bases and J lost 6 bases. Here the CDR3 reads CASSLVSGGPSDTQYF. CDR3 in DNA: TGCGCCAGCAGCTTGGTTTCGGGAGGGCCCTCCGATACGCAGTATTTT.

This clonotype was seen a handful of times. This may come from a read error, since a much larger clone is one base off. The chain combines TRBV2 with TRBJ2-7; TRBD2 is a possible D gene (6 bases). Looked up from germline, CDR1 is SNHLY and CDR2 is FYNNEI. The CDR3 has 13 amino acids. The CDR3 region is CASTTGESCEQYF. The DNA for the CDR3 is TGTGCCAGCACGACGGGAGAGTCCTGCGAGCAGTACTTC.

This clonotype was observed at least ten times. This chain links TRBV6-6 with TRBJ1-1, with D unclear. The germline V gene encodes CDR1 MNHNY and CDR2 SVGAGI (reference sequence). The CDR3 totals 13 residues. V gave up 2 bases and J gave up 4 bases, with 8 bases separating them. The CDR3 sequence is CASSYMGGTEAFF. CDR3 bases: TGTGCCAGCAGTTACATGGGAGGCACTGAAGCTTTCTTT.

This clonotype was counted ten times or more. The chain carries TRBV30 and TRBJ2-2, with TRBD2 matching over 9 bases. CDR1 GTSNPN and CDR2 SVGIG come from the germline V gene (reference sequence). V was pared by 0 bases and J by 4 bases, with 6 bases of the junction left unmatched. The CDR3 runs to 16 residues. The CDR3: CAWSVLRAGGTGELFF. The CDR3, as DNA: TGTGCCTGGAGTGTACTGCGAGCGGGGGGCACCGGGGAGCTGTTTTTT.

There are many counts of this clonotype. The gene calls are TRBV5-1 and TRBJ2-3, with 7 nucleotides matching TRBD1. With 4 bases clipped from V and 2 bases from J, the junction kept 7 bases outside the gene matches. This CDR3 contains 15 residues. CDR1 is SGHRS and CDR2 is YFSETQ in the germline V gene. CDR3 region: CASSIQGSYTDTQYF. The DNA of the CDR3 is TGCGCCAGCAGCATACAGGGGTCATACACAGATACGCAGTATTTT.